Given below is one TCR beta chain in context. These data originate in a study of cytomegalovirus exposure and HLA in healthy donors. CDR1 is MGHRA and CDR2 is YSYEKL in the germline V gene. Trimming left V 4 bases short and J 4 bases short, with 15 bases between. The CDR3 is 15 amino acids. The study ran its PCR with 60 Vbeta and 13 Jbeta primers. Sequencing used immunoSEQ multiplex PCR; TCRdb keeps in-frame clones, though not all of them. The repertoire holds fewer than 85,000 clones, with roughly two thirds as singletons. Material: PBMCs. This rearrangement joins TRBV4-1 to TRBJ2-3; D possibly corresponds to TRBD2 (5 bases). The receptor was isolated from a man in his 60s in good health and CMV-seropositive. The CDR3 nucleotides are TGCGCCAGCAGCCTTCTAATAGGAGGTCCAGATACGCAGTATTTT. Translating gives CASSLLIGGPDTQYF.